Sequencing of this T cell receptor beta chain was carried out in a study of brain T cells in children with intractable seizures. Overall study results and limits: Absence of clones before surgery may stem from lower sequencing depth. HCMV serostatus was not known, and viral specificity came from CDR3 similarity only.

Germline lookup yields CDR1 SGHRS and CDR2 YFSETQ. V shed 0 bases, J shed 6 bases, and the junction held 9 bases outside the gene matches. The CDR3 contains 15 residues. Using immunoSEQ multiplex PCR, the repertoire was profiled, and TCRdb retains in-frame clones only, with some absent. Here the sample spans about 64,000 clones, roughly 95% being singletons. Remarks on this clone: The antigen remains unidentified.

Surgery cases with the highest brain T cell transcript signatures were chosen for sequencing. At least one anti-epileptic drug was given before surgery. This chain joins TRBV5-1 and TRBJ2-7; TRBD2 agrees at 7 bases. The source was peripheral blood, collected at surgery. The sequence derives from a boy younger than two with focal cortical dysplasia and intractable seizures. In nucleotides, the CDR3 is TGCGCCAGCAGCTTGGGAGGGCTAGCGGCCATCGAGCAGTACTTC. Its protein product is CASSLGGLAAIEQYF.